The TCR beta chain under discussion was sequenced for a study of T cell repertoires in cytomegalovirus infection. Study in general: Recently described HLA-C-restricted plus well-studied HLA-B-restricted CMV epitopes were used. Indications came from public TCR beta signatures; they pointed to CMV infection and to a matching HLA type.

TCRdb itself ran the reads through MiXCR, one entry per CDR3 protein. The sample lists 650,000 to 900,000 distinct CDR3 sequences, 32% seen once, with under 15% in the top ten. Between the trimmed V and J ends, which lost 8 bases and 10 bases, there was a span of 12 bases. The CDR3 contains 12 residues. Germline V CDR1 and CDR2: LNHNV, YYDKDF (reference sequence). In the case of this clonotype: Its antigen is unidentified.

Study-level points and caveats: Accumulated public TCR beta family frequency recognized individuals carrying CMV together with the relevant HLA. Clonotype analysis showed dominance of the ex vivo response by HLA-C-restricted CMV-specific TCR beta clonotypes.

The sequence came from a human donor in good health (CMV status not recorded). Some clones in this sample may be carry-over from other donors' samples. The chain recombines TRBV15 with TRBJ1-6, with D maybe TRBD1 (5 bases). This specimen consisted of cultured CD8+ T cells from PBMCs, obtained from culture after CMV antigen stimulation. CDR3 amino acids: CATGTGSSPLHF. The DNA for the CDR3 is TGTGCCACCGGGACGGGGAGCTCACCCCTCCACTTT.